This T cell receptor (beta chain) was recovered during a study of blood T cell repertoires in COVID-19. The overall study: COVID-19 samples, acute and convalescent, were from the United States, Italy and Spain.

The repertoire was sequenced with immunoSEQ multiplex PCR; TCRdb's copy has only in-frame clones and lacks some. The table includes 55,000 to 80,000 clones, more than 65% detected once. This CDR3 comprises 16 residues. Trimming took off 2 bases at V and 1 base at J, with 14 bases between the two ends. Germline V gives CDR1 MNHNY, CDR2 SVGAGI (reference sequence). The material sequenced was peripheral blood. The rearrangement uses TRBV6-6 and TRBJ1-2; no reliable D call. The receptor was derived from a woman in her seventies with acute or convalescent COVID-19. The CDR3 DNA reads TGTGCCAGCAGTTACGACTGGACTGCGAATAACTATGGCTACACCTTC. This codes for CASSYDWTANNYGYTF.